These 12 T cell receptor beta chains were all obtained from the same sample, sequenced in a study of cytomegalovirus exposure and HLA in healthy donors. The PCR had 60 Vbeta and 13 Jbeta primers. Profiled with immunoSEQ multiplex PCR; TCRdb holds only in-frame clones, not every one. The sample holds about 190,000 clones; approximately 79% are singletons and the top ten take 6.3%. Sequenced input: PBMCs. Receptors originate from a man between 40 and 49 years old in good health and CMV-seropositive.

The chain has TRBV30 and TRBJ2-3, with TRBD2 identical over 8 bases. The germline V gene encodes CDR1 GTSNPN and CDR2 SVGIG (reference sequence). The CDR3 contains 24 residues. The V gene end was trimmed by 4 bases and the J gene end by 0 bases; junction bases not matched to a gene: 33. The CDR3 here is CAWTATTGLVEPDLTPVSTDTQYF. DNA for the CDR3: TGTGCCTGGACTGCTACTACGGGACTAGTTGAGCCTGACCTCACTCCGGTTAGCACAGATACGCAGTATTTT. The whole variable domain, filled in from reference TRBV30 and TRBJ2-3, reads SQTIHQWPATLVQPVGSPLSLECTVEGTSNPNLYWYRQAAGRGLQLLFYSVGIGQISSEVPQNLSASRPQDRQFILSSKKLLLSDSGFYLCAWTATTGLVEPDLTPVSTDTQYFGPGTRLTVL.

The gene calls are TRBV4-2 and TRBJ2-3; 10 positions match TRBD2. The CDR3 spans 15 residues. Germline CDR1 LGHNA, CDR2 YNFKEQ. The J segment lost 0 bases and the V segment lost 7 bases, leaving 4 bases of the junction unmatched. The CDR3, as DNA: TGTGCCAGCACCCGACTAGCGGGTAGCACAGATACGCAGTATTTT. Its translation is CASTRLAGSTDTQYF.

This sequence joins TRBV6-6 and TRBJ2-2, with TRBD2 as a possible D gene (5 bases). The ends were cut back, 5 bases at V and 4 bases at J, with 11 bases in the middle. The CDR3 contains 14 residues. In germline, CDR1 is MNHNY, CDR2 SVGAGI (reference sequence). The CDR3 nucleotides are TGTGCCAGCAGTCACACTAGGACCACCGGGGAGCTGTTTTTT. It yields the protein CASSHTRTTGELFF.

The rearrangement links TRBV30 to TRBJ2-3; a weak D match, TRBD2 (6 bases). CDR3 length: 14 residues. Trimming removed 0 bases from V and 6 bases from J, with 13 bases in between. Germline CDR1 is GTSNPN and CDR2 is SVGIG (reference sequence). The CDR3 region is CAWSVRGGVDTQYF. As DNA, the CDR3 is TGTGCCTGGAGTGTGAGGGGCGGGGTGGATACGCAGTATTTT. The whole variable domain, remainder taken from reference TRBV30 and TRBJ2-3, is SQTIHQWPATLVQPVGSPLSLECTVEGTSNPNLYWYRQAAGRGLQLLFYSVGIGQISSEVPQNLSASRPQDRQFILSSKKLLLSDSGFYLCAWSVRGGVDTQYFGPGTRLTVL.

The rearrangement links TRBV25-1 to TRBJ1-5; the match to TRBD1 covers 9 bases. With 5 bases clipped from V and 7 bases from J, the junction kept 6 bases outside the gene matches. Germline lookup yields CDR1 MGHDK and CDR2 SYGVNS. CDR3 size: 14 residues. This CDR3 reads CASSLSGQGQPQHF. The CDR3 DNA reads TGTGCCAGCAGTCTGTCGGGACAGGGACAGCCCCAGCATTTT.

CDR3: CASSPWENFIHEKLFF. The DNA of the CDR3 is TGTGCCAGCAGCCCTTGGGAGAATTTTATCCATGAAAAACTGTTTTTT. The V gene is TRBV11-2, the J gene TRBJ1-4; D unclear. Germline CDR1 SGHAT, CDR2 FQNNGV. The CDR3 extends over 16 amino acids. V gave up 5 bases and J gave up 6 bases, with 19 bases separating them.

The chain recombines TRBV7-6 with TRBJ1-5, with TRBD1 identical over 7 bases. V was pared by 5 bases and J by 1 base, with 8 bases of the junction left unmatched. Germline V gene sequence: CDR1 SGHVS, CDR2 FNYEAQ. This CDR3 comprises 16 residues. The CDR3 DNA reads TGTGCCAGCAGCCCAGGACAGGCCTTAAGCAATCAGCCCCAGCATTTT. Translating gives CASSPGQALSNQPQHF.

The chain couples TRBV6-1 to TRBJ1-2; no clear D gene. Trimming removed 2 bases from V and 11 bases from J, with 9 bases in between. The CDR3 contains 11 residues. The germline V gene has CDR1 MNHNS and CDR2 SASEGT. CDR3 DNA: TGTGCCAGCAGTGAACAGGTCAAATACACCTTC. As protein: CASSEQVKYTF.

The chain has TRBV11-2 and TRBJ1-5; no definite D call. V dropped 6 bases and J dropped 4 bases, with 13 bases sitting between them. Germline CDR1 is SGHAT and CDR2 is FQNNGV. The CDR3 extends over 14 amino acids. CDR3 in amino acids: CASSESYRNQPQHF. CDR3 DNA sequence: TGTGCCAGCAGTGAAAGTTACAGAAATCAGCCCCAGCATTTT. The entire variable domain, with the rest obtained from reference TRBV11-2 and TRBJ1-5, is as follows: EAGVAQSPRYKIIEKRQSVAFWCNPISGHATLYWYQQILGQGPKLLIQFQNNGVVDDSQLPKDRFSAERLKGVDSTLKIQPAKLEDSAVYLCASSESYRNQPQHFGDGTRLSIL.

The J gene is TRBJ1-5, the V gene TRBV7-9; 9 bases are shared with TRBD1. Germline-derived CDR1 and CDR2 are SEHNR and FQNEAQ (reference sequence). V trimming: 1 base; J trimming: 7 bases; junction bases outside the gene matches: 8. The CDR3 contains 16 residues. As DNA, the CDR3 is TGTGCCAGCAGCTTAGAAACGGGACAGGGTCGGCAGCCCCAGCATTTT. It yields the protein CASSLETGQGRQPQHF.

The rearrangement links TRBV29-1 to TRBJ1-2, with D possibly being TRBD1 (6 bases). The CDR3 is 14 residues long. Trimming took off 8 bases at V and 4 bases at J, with 20 bases between the two ends. Germline V lookup: CDR1 SQVTM, CDR2 ANQGSEA. The CDR3 coding sequence is TGCAGCACCCGGGACAATTACACTCCCTATGGCTACACCTTC. It yields the protein CSTRDNYTPYGYTF.

The V gene is TRBV5-1, the J gene TRBJ1-1; a possible D gene is TRBD1 (5 bases). The CDR3 consists of 15 residues. The ends were cut back, 0 bases at V and 4 bases at J, with 13 bases in the middle. Looked up from germline, CDR1 is SGHRS and CDR2 is YFSETQ. CDR3 in amino acids: CASSLERGGITEAFF. CDR3 coding DNA: TGCGCCAGCAGCTTGGAGAGGGGCGGGATCACTGAAGCTTTCTTT. The variable domain in full, with the rest retrieved from reference TRBV5-1 and TRBJ1-1, is KAGVTQTPRYLIKTRGQQVTLSCSPISGHRSVSWYQQTPGQGLQFLFEYFSETQRNKGNFPGRFSGRQFSNSRSEMNVSTLELGDSALYLCASSLERGGITEAFFGQGTRLTVV.